Below, 20 T cell receptor beta chains from the same sample are listed, as sequenced in a study of blood T cell repertoires in COVID-19. The repertoire was sequenced with immunoSEQ multiplex PCR; TCRdb's copy has only in-frame clones and lacks some. The profile shows around 150,000 clones, around nine tenths of them singletons. Material: peripheral blood. Every receptor here comes from a woman aged 40 to 49 with acute or convalescent COVID-19.

The chain has TRBV7-9 and TRBJ2-7, with D perhaps TRBD2 (5 bases). Germline-derived CDR1 and CDR2 are SEHNR and FQNEAQ (reference sequence). The V gene lost 7 bases and the J gene lost 1 base, with 20 bases spanning the gap. This CDR3 is built from 16 residues. CDR3 bases: TGTGCCAGCACCTTCCCCCTCATGTCGGGATCCTACGAGCAGTACTTC. This translates into CASTFPLMSGSYEQYF.

The chain uses TRBV2 and TRBJ1-5, with D unclear. Trimming left V 7 bases short and J 3 bases short, with 7 bases between. The CDR3 is 12 amino acids. Germline V CDR1 and CDR2: SNHLY, FYNNEI. Here the CDR3 reads CASKRDNQPQHF. CDR3 DNA sequence: TGTGCCAGCAAGAGAGACAATCAGCCCCAGCATTTT.

The rearrangement joins TRBV4-3 to TRBJ2-1, with TRBD1 identical over 8 bases. J lost 5 bases, V lost 0 bases, and 6 bases had no gene match. This CDR3 spans 16 amino acids. CDR1 is LGHNA and CDR2 is YSLEER in the germline V gene. The CDR3 DNA reads as TGCGCCAGCAGCCAAGATCAGCAGGGGGCAAACAATGAGCAGTTCTTC. Translated, it gives CASSQDQQGANNEQFF.

CDR3 loop: CASSVGLLAGQETQYF. The CDR3 bases are TGTGCCAGCAGCGTAGGATTACTAGCGGGGCAAGAGACCCAGTACTTC. The chain joins TRBV9 to TRBJ2-5, with 10 bases aligning to TRBD2. The CDR3 contains 16 residues. Germline-derived CDR1 and CDR2 are SGDLS and YYNGEE. The J segment lost 2 bases and the V segment lost 0 bases, leaving 4 bases of the junction unmatched.

A single count supports this clone. The rearrangement joins TRBV19 to TRBJ1-6; D might be TRBD1 (5 bases). The CDR3 spans 15 residues. V was shortened by 6 bases and J by 0 bases, with 9 bases between the two germline ends. CDR1 is LNHDA and CDR2 is SQIVND in the germline V gene (reference sequence). CDR3 in amino acids: CASRDTVSYNSPLHF. CDR3 coding DNA: TGTGCCAGTAGGGACACCGTCTCCTATAATTCACCCCTCCACTTT. Drawing the rest from reference TRBV19 and TRBJ1-6, the complete variable domain is DGGITQSPKYLFRKEGQNVTLSCEQNLNHDAMYWYRQDPGQGLRLIYYSQIVNDFQKGDIAEGYSVSREKKESFPLTVTSAQKNPTAFYLCASRDTVSYNSPLHFGNGTRLTVT.

V usage is TRBV19 and J usage is TRBJ1-1, with a tentative D call TRBD1 (5 bases). V was shortened by 10 bases and J by 4 bases, with 16 bases between the two germline ends. The CDR3 runs 13 residues. The V gene's germline CDR1 is LNHDA and CDR2 SQIVND (reference sequence). Here the CDR3 DNA reads TGTGCCACCTGTCAGGGAGGAGGCACTGAAGCTTTCTTT. Translation: CATCQGGGTEAFF.

This chain connects TRBV30 to TRBJ1-2; 8 nucleotides match TRBD1. The CDR3 totals 13 residues. With 3 bases clipped from V and 4 bases from J, the junction kept 4 bases outside the gene matches. Germline V gene sequence: CDR1 GTSNPN, CDR2 SVGIG (reference sequence). CDR3 bases: TGTGCCTGGAGGGGACAGGTGGGCTATGGCTACACCTTC. Translated, it gives CAWRGQVGYGYTF.

The chain has TRBV30 and TRBJ2-3, with D perhaps matching TRBD2 (6 bases). CDR1 and CDR2 (germline): GTSNPN, SVGIG (reference sequence). The CDR3 totals 15 residues. Deletions cut 2 bases from V and 1 base from J, with 13 bases between. The CDR3 region is CAWSRSGGGTDTQYF. Written as DNA, the CDR3 is TGTGCCTGGAGTCGTAGCGGAGGGGGCACAGATACGCAGTATTTT.

The chain joins TRBV19 to TRBJ1-1, with TRBD1 matching 8 bases. Germline CDR1 and CDR2: LNHDA and SQIVND (reference sequence). V lost 4 bases to trimming and J lost 1 base; unmatched junction nucleotides: 8. The CDR3 is 16 residues long. The CDR3 sequence is CASSTLSGTGNTEAFF. The CDR3 coding sequence is TGTGCCAGTAGTACCCTCTCCGGGACAGGGAACACTGAAGCTTTCTTT.

The chain is built from TRBV11-2 and TRBJ1-6; TRBD1 matches at 7 bases. CDR1 and CDR2 (germline): SGHAT, FQNNGV. V lost 1 base, J lost 5 bases, and 2 bases stayed unmatched. CDR3 size: 15 residues. The CDR3 DNA is TGTGCCAGCAGCTTAGGGACAGGAAATAATTCACCCCTCCACTTT. As protein: CASSLGTGNNSPLHF.

The rearrangement joins TRBV2 to TRBJ2-3; 7 positions agree with TRBD2. Germline CDR1 is SNHLY and CDR2 is FYNNEI. The V and J ends lost 6 bases and 2 bases, in that order; junction bases with no gene match: 5. The CDR3 totals 14 residues. CDR3: CASRLTSFTDTQYF. CDR3 DNA sequence: TGTGCCAGCAGATTGACTAGCTTCACAGATACGCAGTATTTT.

J is TRBJ1-1 and V is TRBV30, with D perhaps matching TRBD1 (6 bases). The CDR3 runs to 13 residues. V was shortened by 6 bases and J by 1 base, with 12 bases between the two germline ends. Germline assignment: CDR1 GTSNPN and CDR2 SVGIG (reference sequence). The CDR3 here is CACMDRPNTEAFF. The CDR3 coding sequence is TGTGCCTGCATGGACAGACCGAACACTGAAGCTTTCTTT.

The V gene is TRBV10-3, the J gene TRBJ2-1, with 9 positions matching TRBD2. Germline V gene data show CDR1 as ENHRY and CDR2 as SYGVKD. The J segment lost 3 bases and the V segment lost 4 bases, leaving 1 base of the junction unmatched. The CDR3 consists of 14 residues. DNA of the CDR3: TGTGCCATCAGTGGACTAGCGGTCTACAATGAGCAGTTCTTC. It yields the protein CAISGLAVYNEQFF.

CDR3 nucleotides: TGTGCCAGCAGCTTTTCGGGGATAGCTTTCTTT. Its translation: CASSFSGIAFF. The J gene is TRBJ1-1, the V gene TRBV5-5; D uncertain. Per the germline V gene, CDR1 is SGHKS and CDR2 is YYEKEE (reference sequence). Trimming cost V 2 bases and J 10 bases, with 9 bases left between them. The CDR3 sequence is 11 residues long.

In this sample, this clone turned up a few times. This chain joins TRBV6-6 and TRBJ2-7, with a possible D match to TRBD1 (6 bases). Germline loops: CDR1 MNHNY, CDR2 SVGAGI (reference sequence). Trimming took 4 bases from V and 5 from J, leaving 15 bases between them. This CDR3 is built from 14 residues. The CDR3, as DNA: TGTGCCAGCAGTTTAACCGGGACATACCACGAGCAGTACTTC. It yields the protein CASSLTGTYHEQYF.

The rearrangement uses TRBV6-5 and TRBJ1-1; 10 bases are a match to TRBD1. Germline assignment: CDR1 MNHEY and CDR2 SVGAGI. CDR3 size: 14 residues. With 6 bases clipped from V and 4 bases from J, the junction kept 5 bases outside the gene matches. Written as DNA, the CDR3 is TGTGCCAGCAGACCGACAGGGGGCGGCACTGAAGCTTTCTTT. Translating gives CASRPTGGGTEAFF.

The genes are TRBV9 and TRBJ2-1; D possibly corresponds to TRBD1 (8 bases). Trimming removed 0 bases from V and 5 bases from J, with 12 bases in between. The CDR3 extends over 15 amino acids. The germline CDR1 and CDR2 sequences are SGDLS and YYNGEE. CDR3 sequence (DNA): TGTGCCAGCAGCGTAGGGGGGGGACAGGACAATGAGCAGTTCTTC. This encodes CASSVGGGQDNEQFF. Full variable domain (missing parts from reference TRBV9 and TRBJ2-1): DSGVTQTPKHLITATGQRVTLRCSPRSGDLSVYWYQQSLDQGLQFLIQYYNGEERAKGNILERFSAQQFPDLHSELNLSSLELGDSALYFCASSVGGGQDNEQFFGPGTRLTVL.

The CDR3 reads CASSRRTGTSSYNEQFF. CDR3 nucleotides: TGTGCCAGCTCACGCCGTACCGGGACTAGCAGCTACAATGAGCAGTTCTTC. The rearrangement joins TRBV18 to TRBJ2-1, with TRBD2 matching 9 bases. The germline gives CDR1 KGHSH, CDR2 LQKENI. Trimming took 4 bases from V and 3 from J; bases not matched to a gene: 10. The CDR3 sequence is 17 residues long.

The V gene is TRBV7-2, the J gene TRBJ2-2; 10 bases are shared with TRBD2. CDR3 length equals 18 residues. Looked up from germline, CDR1 is SGHTA and CDR2 is FQGNSA. Losses at the gene ends were 0 bases for V and 1 base for J; bases not matched to a gene: 5. The CDR3 DNA reads TGTGCCAGCAGCTTAGCCAAACTAGCGGGGAGGAACACCGGGGAGCTGTTTTTT. It translates to CASSLAKLAGRNTGELFF. The whole variable domain, filled in from reference TRBV7-2 and TRBJ2-2, reads GAGVSQSPSNKVTEKGKDVELRCDPISGHTALYWYRQSLGQGLEFLIYFQGNSAPDKSGLPSDRFSAERTGGSVSTLTIQRTQQEDSAVYLCASSLAKLAGRNTGELFFGEGSRLTVL.

This chain links TRBV28 with TRBJ1-5; 8 bases are a match to TRBD1. Germline V gene data show CDR1 as MDHEN and CDR2 as SYDVKM. Germline trimming cut 1 base from V and 7 bases from J; bases unmatched to any gene: 3. This CDR3 has 14 residues. The CDR3 is CASSLSGGGQPQHF. The CDR3 DNA is TGTGCCAGCAGTTTATCAGGGGGCGGACAGCCCCAGCATTTT.